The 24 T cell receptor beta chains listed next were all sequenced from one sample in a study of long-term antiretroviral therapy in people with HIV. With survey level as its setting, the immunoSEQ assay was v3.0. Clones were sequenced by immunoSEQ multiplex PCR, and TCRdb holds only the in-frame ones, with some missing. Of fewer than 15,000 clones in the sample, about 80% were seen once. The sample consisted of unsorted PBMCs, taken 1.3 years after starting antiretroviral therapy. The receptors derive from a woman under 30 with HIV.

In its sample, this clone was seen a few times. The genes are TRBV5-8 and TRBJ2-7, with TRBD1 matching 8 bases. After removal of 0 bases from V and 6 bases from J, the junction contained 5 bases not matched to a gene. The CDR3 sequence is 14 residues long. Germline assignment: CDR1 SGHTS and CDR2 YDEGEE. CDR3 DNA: TGTGCCAGCAGCTTGGTAACAGGGGGAGGCGAGCAGTACTTC. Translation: CASSLVTGGGEQYF.

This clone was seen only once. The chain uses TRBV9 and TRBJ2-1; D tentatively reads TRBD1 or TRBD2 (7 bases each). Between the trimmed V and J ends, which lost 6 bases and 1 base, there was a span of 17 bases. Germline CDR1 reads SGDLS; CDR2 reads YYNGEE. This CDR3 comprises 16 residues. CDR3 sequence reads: CASTESGTVSYNEQFF. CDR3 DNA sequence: TGTGCCAGCACCGAGAGCGGGACAGTTTCCTACAATGAGCAGTTCTTC.

The CDR3 loop reads CASTWTATNYGYTF. The CDR3 nucleotides are TGCGCCAGCACCTGGACAGCTACTAACTATGGCTACACCTTC. The chain joins TRBV5-1 to TRBJ1-2; TRBD1 is a possible D gene (6 bases). Germline V gene data show CDR1 as SGHRS and CDR2 as YFSETQ. The length of the CDR3 is 14 residues. Trimming took off 6 bases at V and 0 bases at J, with 12 bases between the two ends.

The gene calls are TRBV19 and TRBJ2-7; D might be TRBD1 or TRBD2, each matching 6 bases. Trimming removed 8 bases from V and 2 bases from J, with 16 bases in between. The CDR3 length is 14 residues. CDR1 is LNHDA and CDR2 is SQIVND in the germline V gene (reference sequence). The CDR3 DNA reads TGTGCCAGTGAACAGGGAGGTCCCCCCTACGAGCAGTACTTC. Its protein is CASEQGGPPYEQYF.

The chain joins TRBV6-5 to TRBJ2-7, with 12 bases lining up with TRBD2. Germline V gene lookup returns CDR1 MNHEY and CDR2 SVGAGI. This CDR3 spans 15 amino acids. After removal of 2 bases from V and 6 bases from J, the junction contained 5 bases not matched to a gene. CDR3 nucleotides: TGTGCCAGCAGTTACACGGGACTAGCGGGTGGCGAGCAGTACTTC. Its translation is CASSYTGLAGGEQYF.

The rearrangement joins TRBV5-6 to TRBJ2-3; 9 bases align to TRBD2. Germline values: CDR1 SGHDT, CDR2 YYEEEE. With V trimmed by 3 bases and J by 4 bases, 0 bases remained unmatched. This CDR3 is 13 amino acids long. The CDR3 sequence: CASSWTSADTQYF. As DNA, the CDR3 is TGTGCCAGCAGCTGGACTAGCGCAGATACGCAGTATTTT.

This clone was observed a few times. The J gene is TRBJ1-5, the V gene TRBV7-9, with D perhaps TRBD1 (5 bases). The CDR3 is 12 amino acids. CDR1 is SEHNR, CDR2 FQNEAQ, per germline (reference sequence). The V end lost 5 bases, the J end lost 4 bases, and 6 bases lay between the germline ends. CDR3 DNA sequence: TGTGCCAGCAGCGAGGGGAATCAGCCCCAGCATTTT. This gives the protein CASSEGNQPQHF.

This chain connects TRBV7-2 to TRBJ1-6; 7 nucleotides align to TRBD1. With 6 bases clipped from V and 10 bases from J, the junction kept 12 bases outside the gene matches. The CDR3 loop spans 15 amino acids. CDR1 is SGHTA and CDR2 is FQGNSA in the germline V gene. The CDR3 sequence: CASRPPQGWNSPLHF. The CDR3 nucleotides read TGTGCCAGCAGGCCACCACAGGGGTGGAACTCACCCCTCCACTTT.

The CDR3 spells CASSLGLPETQYF. CDR3 nucleotide sequence: TGTGCCAGCAGCTTAGGGCTCCCGGAGACCCAGTACTTC. The chain uses TRBV11-2 and TRBJ2-5, with D unresolved. The length of the CDR3 is 13 residues. CDR1 and CDR2 from the germline V gene are SGHAT and FQNNGV. V lost 1 base, J lost 5 bases, and 8 bases lay in between.

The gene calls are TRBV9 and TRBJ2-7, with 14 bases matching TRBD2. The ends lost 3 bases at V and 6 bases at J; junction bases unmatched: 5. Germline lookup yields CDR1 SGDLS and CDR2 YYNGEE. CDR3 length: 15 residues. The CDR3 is CASSASGTSGGEQYF. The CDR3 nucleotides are TGTGCCAGCAGCGCCTCCGGGACTAGCGGGGGCGAGCAGTACTTC.

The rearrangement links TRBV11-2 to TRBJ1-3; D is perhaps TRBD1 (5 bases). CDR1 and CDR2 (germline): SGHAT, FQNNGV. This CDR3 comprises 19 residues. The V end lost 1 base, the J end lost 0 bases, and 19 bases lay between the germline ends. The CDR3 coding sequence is TGTGCCAGCAGCTTAGGGTCTCCCTCTACAGGCTTCTCTGGAAACACCATATATTTT. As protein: CASSLGSPSTGFSGNTIYF.

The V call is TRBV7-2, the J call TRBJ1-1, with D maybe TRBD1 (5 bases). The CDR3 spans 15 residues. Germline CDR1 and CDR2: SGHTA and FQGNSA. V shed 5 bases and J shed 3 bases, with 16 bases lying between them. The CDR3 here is CASSPSAEGHTEAFF. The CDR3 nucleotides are TGTGCCAGCAGCCCTAGCGCTGAGGGGCACACTGAAGCTTTCTTT.

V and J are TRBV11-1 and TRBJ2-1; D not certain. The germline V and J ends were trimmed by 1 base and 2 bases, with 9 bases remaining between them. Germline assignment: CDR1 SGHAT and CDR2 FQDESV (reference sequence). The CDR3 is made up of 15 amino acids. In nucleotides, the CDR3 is TGTGCCAGCAGCTTAGGGAGAAGTGCCTACAATGAGCAGTTCTTC. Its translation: CASSLGRSAYNEQFF.

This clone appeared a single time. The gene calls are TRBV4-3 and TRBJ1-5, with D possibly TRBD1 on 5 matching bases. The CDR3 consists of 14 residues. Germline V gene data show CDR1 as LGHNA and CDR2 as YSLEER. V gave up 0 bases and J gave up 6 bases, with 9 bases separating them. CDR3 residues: CASSQDIGAQPQHF. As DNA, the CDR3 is TGCGCCAGCAGCCAAGACATAGGGGCTCAGCCCCAGCATTTT.

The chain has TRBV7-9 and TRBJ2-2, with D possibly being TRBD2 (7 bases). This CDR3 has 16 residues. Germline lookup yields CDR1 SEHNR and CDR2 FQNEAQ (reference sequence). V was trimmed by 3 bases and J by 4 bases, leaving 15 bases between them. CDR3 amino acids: CASSFGGARVTGELFF. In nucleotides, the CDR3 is TGTGCCAGCAGCTTTGGGGGGGCGCGGGTCACCGGGGAGCTGTTTTTT.

The DNA of the CDR3 is TGTGCCACCAGCAGACGTACAGGGGGGGATGGCTACACCTTC. Protein: CATSRRTGGDGYTF. The rearrangement joins TRBV15 to TRBJ1-2; 8 nucleotides match TRBD1. The CDR3 runs to 14 residues. Germline V gene data show CDR1 as LNHNV and CDR2 as YYDKDF (reference sequence). The V gene end was trimmed by 2 bases and the J gene end by 6 bases; junction bases not matched to a gene: 5.

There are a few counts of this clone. DNA of the CDR3: TGCAGCGTTGTTACGCAGGGCGGGAATTCACCCCTCCACTTT. Translating it yields CSVVTQGGNSPLHF. This chain connects TRBV29-1 to TRBJ1-6; TRBD1 is a possible D gene (5 bases). With 4 bases removed from V and 7 bases from J, the gap between germline ends came to 14 bases. Germline V gives CDR1 SQVTM, CDR2 ANQGSEA. CDR3 size: 14 residues.

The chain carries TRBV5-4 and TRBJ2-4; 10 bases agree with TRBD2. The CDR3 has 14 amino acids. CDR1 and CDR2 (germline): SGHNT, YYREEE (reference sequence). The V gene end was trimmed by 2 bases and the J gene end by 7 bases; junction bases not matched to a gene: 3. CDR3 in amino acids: CASSLAGGLNIQYF. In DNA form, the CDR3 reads TGTGCCAGCAGCTTAGCGGGAGGGCTGAACATTCAGTACTTC.

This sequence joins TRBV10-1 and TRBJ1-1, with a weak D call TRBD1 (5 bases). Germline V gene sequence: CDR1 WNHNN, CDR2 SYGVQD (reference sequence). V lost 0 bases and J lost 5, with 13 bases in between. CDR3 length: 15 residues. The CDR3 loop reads CASSESTLGGTEAFF. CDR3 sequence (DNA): TGCGCCAGCAGTGAGTCGACTCTGGGGGGAACTGAAGCTTTCTTT.

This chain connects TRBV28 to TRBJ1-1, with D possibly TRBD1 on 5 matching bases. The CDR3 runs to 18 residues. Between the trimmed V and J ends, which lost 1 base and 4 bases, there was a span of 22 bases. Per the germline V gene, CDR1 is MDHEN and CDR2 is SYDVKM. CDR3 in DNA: TGTGCCAGCAGTTTATCCCCGGGGCACCGGCAGGGCGCCACTGAAGCTTTCTTT. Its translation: CASSLSPGHRQGATEAFF.

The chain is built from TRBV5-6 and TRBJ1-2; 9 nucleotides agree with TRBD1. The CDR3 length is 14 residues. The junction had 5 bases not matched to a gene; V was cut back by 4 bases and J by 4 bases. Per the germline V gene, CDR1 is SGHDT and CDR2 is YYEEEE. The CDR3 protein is CASSLDRGSYGYTF. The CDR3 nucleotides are TGTGCCAGCAGCCTGGACAGGGGATCCTATGGCTACACCTTC.

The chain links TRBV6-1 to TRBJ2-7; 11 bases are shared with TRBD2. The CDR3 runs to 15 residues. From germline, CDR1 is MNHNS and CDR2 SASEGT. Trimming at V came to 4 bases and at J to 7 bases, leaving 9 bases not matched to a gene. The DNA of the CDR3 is TGTGCCAGCAGTGTTGGTAGCGGGGGGGGGAATGAGCAGTACTTC. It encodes CASSVGSGGGNEQYF.

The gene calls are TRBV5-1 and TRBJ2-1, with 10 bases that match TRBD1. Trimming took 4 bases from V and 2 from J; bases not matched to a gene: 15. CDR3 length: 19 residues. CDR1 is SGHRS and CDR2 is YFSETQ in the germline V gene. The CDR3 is CASSLTGQGFSSPYNEQFF. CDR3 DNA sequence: TGCGCCAGCAGCCTAACGGGACAGGGGTTTTCTTCCCCCTACAATGAGCAGTTCTTC. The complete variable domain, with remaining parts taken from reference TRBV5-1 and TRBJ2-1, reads KAGVTQTPRYLIKTRGQQVTLSCSPISGHRSVSWYQQTPGQGLQFLFEYFSETQRNKGNFPGRFSGRQFSNSRSEMNVSTLELGDSALYLCASSLTGQGFSSPYNEQFFGPGTRLTVL.

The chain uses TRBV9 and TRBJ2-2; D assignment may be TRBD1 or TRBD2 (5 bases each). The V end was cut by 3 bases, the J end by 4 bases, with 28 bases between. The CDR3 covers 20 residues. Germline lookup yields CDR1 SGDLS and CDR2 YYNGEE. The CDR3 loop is CASSDYPGPDPLDRTGELFF. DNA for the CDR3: TGTGCCAGCAGCGACTATCCGGGGCCCGACCCTCTAGATCGCACCGGGGAGCTGTTTTTT.